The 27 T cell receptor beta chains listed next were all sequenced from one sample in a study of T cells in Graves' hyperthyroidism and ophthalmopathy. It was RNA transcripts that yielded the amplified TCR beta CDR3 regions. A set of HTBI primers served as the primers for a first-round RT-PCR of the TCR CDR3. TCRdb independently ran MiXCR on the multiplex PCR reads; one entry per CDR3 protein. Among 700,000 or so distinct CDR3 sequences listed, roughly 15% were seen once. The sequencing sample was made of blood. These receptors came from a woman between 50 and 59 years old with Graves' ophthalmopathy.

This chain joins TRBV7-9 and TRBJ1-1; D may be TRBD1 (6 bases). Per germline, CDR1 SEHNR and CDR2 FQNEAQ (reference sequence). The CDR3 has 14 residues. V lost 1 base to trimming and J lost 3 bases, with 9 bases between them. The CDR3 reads CASSLVGGYTEAFF. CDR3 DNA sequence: TGTGCCAGCAGCTTAGTGGGGGGCTACACTGAAGCTTTCTTT.

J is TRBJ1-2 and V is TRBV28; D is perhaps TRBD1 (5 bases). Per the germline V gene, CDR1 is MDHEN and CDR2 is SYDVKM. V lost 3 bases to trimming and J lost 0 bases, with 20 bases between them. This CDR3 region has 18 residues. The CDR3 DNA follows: TGTGCCAGCAGTTTCCCCACCCGGGACCAGGAGGCTAACTATGGCTACACCTTC. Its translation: CASSFPTRDQEANYGYTF.

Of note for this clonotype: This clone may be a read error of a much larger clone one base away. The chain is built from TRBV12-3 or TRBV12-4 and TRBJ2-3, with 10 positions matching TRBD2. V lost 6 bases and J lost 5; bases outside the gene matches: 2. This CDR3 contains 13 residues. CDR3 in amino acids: CASSGTSEDTQYF. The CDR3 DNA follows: TGTGCCAGCAGCGGGACTAGCGAAGATACGCAGTATTTT.

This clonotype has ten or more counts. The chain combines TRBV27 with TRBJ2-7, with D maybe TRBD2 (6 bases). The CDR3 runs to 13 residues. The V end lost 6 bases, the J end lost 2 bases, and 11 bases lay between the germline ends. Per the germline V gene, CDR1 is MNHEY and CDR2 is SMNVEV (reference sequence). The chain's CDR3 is CASRIGGAYEQYF. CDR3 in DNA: TGTGCCAGCAGAATCGGGGGAGCCTACGAGCAGTACTTC.

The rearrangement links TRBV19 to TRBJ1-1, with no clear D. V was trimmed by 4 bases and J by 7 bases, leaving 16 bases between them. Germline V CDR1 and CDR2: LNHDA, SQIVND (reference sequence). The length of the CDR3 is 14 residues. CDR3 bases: TGTGCCAGTAGTAAAGGGCTGAATTCGGGTGAAGCTTTCTTT. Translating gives CASSKGLNSGEAFF.

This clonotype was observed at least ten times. In nucleotides, the CDR3 is TGCGCCAGCAGCTTCCTAGCGGGATCAGATACGCAGTATTTT. This sequence encodes CASSFLAGSDTQYF. The chain combines TRBV5-1 with TRBJ2-3; 9 positions match TRBD2. The V and J ends lost 2 bases and 4 bases, in that order; junction bases with no gene match: 2. The germline gives CDR1 SGHRS, CDR2 YFSETQ. The CDR3 spans 14 residues.

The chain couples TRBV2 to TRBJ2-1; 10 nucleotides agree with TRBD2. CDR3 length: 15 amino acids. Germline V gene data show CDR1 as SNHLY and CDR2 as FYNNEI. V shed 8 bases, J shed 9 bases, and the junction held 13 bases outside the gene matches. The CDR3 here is CASGSSGTSAPEQFF. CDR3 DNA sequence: TGTGCCAGCGGGTCCTCCGGGACTAGCGCTCCTGAGCAGTTCTTC. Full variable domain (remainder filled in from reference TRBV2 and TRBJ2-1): EPEVTQTPSHQVTQMGQEVILRCVPISNHLYFYWYRQILGQKVEFLVSFYNNEISEKSEIFDDQFSVERPDGSNFTLKIRSTKLEDSAMYFCASGSSGTSAPEQFFGPGTRLTVL.

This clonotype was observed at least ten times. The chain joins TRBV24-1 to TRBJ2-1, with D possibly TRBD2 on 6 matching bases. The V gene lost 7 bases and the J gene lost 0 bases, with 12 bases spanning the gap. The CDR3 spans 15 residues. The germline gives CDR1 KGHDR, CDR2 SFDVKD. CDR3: CATSPPGVSYNEQFF. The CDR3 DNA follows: TGTGCCACCAGCCCACCGGGGGTCTCCTACAATGAGCAGTTCTTC.

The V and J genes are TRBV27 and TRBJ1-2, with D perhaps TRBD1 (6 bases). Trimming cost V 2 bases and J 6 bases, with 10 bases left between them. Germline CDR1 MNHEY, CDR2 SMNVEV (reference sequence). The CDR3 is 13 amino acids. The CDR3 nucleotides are TGTGCCAGCAGTTTAGTACAGGGCCATGGCTACACCTTC. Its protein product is CASSLVQGHGYTF.

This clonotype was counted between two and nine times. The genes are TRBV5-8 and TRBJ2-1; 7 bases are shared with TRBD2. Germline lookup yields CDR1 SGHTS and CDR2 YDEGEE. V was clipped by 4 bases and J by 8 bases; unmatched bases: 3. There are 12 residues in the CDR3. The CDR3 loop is CASSRRGDEQFF. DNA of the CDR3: TGTGCCAGCAGCCGCCGGGGGGATGAGCAGTTCTTC. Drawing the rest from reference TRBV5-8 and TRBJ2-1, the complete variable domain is EAGVTQSPTHLIKTRGQQATLRCSPISGHTSVYWYQQALGLGLQFLLWYDEGEERNRGNFPPRFSGRQFPNYSSELNVNALELEDSALYLCASSRRGDEQFFGPGTRLTVL.

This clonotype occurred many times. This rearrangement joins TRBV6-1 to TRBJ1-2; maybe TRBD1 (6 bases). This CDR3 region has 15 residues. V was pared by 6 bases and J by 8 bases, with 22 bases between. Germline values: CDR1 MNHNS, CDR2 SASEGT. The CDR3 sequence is CASSPLGGIREGYTF. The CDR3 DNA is TGTGCCAGCAGCCCCCTAGGGGGGATAAGGGAAGGCTACACCTTC.

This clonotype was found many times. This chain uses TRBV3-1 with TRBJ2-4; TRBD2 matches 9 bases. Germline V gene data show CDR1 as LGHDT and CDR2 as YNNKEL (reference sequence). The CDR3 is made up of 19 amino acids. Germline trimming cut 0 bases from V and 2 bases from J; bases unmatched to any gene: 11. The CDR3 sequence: CASSQDFGLAGLSKNIQYF. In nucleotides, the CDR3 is TGTGCCAGCAGCCAAGACTTTGGGCTAGCGGGATTGTCCAAAAACATTCAGTACTTC.

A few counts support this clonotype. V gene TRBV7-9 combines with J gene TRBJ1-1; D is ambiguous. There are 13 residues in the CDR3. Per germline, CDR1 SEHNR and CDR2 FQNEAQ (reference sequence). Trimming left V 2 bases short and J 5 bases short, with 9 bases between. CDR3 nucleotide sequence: TGTGCCAGCAGCTTATCGGGCCTTACTGAAGCTTTCTTT. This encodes CASSLSGLTEAFF. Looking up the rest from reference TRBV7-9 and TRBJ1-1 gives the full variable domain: DTGVSQNPRHKITKRGQNVTFRCDPISEHNRLYWYRQTLGQGPEFLTYFQNEAQLEKSRLLSDRFSAERPKGSFSTLEIQRTEQGDSAMYLCASSLSGLTEAFFGQGTRLTVV.

The CDR3 bases are TGTGCCACCAGTGATGACCCCTCGGATGAGCAGTTCTTC. Encoded protein: CATSDDPSDEQFF. The chain links TRBV24-1 to TRBJ2-1; D remains unclear. V was cut by 3 bases and J by 8 bases, with 10 bases left in between. CDR3 size: 13 residues. Looked up from germline, CDR1 is KGHDR and CDR2 is SFDVKD.

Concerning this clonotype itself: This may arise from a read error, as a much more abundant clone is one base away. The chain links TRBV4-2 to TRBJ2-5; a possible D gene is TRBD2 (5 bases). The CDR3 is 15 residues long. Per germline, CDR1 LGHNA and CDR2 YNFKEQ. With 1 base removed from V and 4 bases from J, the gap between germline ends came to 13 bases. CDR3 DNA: TGTGCCAGCAGCCAAGGGACTCCAGGTGTAGAGACCCAGTACTTC. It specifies CASSQGTPGVETQYF.

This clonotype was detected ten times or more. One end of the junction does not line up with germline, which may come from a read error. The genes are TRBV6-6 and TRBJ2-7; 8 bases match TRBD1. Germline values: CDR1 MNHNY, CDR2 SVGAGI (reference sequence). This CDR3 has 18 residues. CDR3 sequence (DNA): TGTGCCAGCAGCTACTCCCCGGTTGACAGGGGCCCCTCCTACGAGCAGTACTTC. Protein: CASSYSPVDRGPSYEQYF.

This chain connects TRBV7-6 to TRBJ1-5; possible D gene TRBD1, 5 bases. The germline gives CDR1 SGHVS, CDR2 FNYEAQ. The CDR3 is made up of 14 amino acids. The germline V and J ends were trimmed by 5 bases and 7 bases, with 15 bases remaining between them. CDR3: CASSPSAGDQPQHF. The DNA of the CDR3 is TGTGCCAGCAGCCCGTCGGCGGGGGACCAGCCCCAGCATTTT. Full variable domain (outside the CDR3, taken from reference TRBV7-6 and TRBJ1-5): GAGVSQSPRYKVTKRGQDVALRCDPISGHVSLYWYRQALGQGPEFLTYFNYEAQQDKSGLPNDRFSAERPEGSISTLTIQRTEQRDSAMYRCASSPSAGDQPQHFGDGTRLSIL.

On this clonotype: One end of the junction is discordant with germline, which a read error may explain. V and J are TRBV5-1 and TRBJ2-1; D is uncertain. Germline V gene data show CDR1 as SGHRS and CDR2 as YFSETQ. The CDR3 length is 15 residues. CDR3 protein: CASNLAGQDNNEQFF. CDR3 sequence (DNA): TGCGCCAGCAACTTGGCCGGCCAGGATAACAATGAGCAGTTCTTC.

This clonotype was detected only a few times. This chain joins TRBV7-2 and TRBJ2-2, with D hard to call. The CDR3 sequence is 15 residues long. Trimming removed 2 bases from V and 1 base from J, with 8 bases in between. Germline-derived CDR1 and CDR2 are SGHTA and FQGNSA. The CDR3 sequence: CASSLFVGNTGELFF. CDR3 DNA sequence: TGTGCCAGCAGCTTATTTGTAGGGAACACCGGGGAGCTGTTTTTT.

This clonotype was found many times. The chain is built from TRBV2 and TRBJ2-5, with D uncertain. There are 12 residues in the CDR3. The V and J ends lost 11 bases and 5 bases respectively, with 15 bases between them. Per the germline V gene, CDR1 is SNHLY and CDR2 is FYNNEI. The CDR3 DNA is TGTGCCGGGAAACTGACCCGCGAGACCCAGTACTTC. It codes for CAGKLTRETQYF.

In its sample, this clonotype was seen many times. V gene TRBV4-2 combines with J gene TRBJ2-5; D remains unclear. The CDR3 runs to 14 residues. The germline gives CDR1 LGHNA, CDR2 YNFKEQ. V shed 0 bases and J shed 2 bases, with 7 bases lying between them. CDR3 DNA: TGTGCCAGCAGCCAAGAGGACGATCAAGAGACCCAGTACTTC. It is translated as CASSQEDDQETQYF.

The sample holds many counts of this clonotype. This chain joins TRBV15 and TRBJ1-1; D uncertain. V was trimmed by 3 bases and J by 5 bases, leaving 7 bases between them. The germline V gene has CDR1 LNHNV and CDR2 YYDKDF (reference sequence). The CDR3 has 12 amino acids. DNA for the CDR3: TGTGCCACCAGCAGGGATGTGACTGAAGCTTTCTTT. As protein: CATSRDVTEAFF.

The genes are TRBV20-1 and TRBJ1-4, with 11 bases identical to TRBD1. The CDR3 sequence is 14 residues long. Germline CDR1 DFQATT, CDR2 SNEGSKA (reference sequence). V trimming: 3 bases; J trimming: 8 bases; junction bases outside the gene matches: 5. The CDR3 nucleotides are TGCAGTGCTAGTCGGACAGGGGGCCTGGAAAAACTGTTTTTT. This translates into CSASRTGGLEKLFF.

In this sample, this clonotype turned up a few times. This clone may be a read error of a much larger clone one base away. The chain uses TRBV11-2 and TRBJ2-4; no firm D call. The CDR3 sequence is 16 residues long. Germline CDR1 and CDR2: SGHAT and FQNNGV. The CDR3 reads CASGLDPRLGKNIQYF. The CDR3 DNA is TGTGCCAGCGGCTTAGATCCCAGGCTCGGCAAAAACATTCAGTACTTC.

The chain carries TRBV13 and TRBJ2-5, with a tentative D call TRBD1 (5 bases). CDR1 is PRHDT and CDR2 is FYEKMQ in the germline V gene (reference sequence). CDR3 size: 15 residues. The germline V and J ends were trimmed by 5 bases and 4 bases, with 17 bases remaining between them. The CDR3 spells CASSQGALGPETQYF. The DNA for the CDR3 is TGTGCCAGCAGCCAAGGGGCGTTGGGTCCAGAGACCCAGTACTTC.

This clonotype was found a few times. The CDR3 sequence: CASSELKEYMANVKENYEQYF. The CDR3 DNA sequence: TGTGCCAGCAGTGAACTTAAGGAGTATATGGCGAACGTCAAAGAGAACTACGAGCAGTACTTC. The V call is TRBV6-1, the J call TRBJ2-7; D unclear. CDR3 size: 21 residues. Germline assignment: CDR1 MNHNS and CDR2 SASEGT. The V and J ends lost 2 bases and 3 bases respectively, with 32 bases between them.

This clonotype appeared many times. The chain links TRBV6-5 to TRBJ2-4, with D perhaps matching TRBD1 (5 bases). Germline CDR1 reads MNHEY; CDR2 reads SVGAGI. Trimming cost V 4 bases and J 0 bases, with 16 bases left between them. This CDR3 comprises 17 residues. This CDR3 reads CASSSYRQNLAKNIQYF. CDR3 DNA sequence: TGTGCCAGCAGTTCCTACCGACAGAATCTAGCCAAAAACATTCAGTACTTC.